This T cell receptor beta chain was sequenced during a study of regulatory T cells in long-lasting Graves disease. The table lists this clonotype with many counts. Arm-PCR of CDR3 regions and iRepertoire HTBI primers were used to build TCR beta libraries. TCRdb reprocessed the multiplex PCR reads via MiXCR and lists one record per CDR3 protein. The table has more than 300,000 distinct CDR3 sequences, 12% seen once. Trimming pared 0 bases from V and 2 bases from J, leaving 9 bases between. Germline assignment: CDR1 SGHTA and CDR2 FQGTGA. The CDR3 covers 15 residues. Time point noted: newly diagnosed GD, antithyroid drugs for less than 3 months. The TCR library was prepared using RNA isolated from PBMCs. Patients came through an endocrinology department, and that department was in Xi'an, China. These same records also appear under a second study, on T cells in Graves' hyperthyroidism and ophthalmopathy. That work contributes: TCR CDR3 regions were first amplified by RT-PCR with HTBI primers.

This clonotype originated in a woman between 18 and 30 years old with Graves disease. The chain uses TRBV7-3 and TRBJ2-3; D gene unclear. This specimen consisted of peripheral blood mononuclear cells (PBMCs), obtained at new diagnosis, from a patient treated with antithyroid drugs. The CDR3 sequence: CASSLTSGYTDTQYF. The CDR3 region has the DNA TGTGCCAGCAGCTTAACATCTGGTTACACAGATACGCAGTATTTT.